This T cell receptor beta chain was documented in a study of blood T cell repertoires in COVID-19. There are 15 residues in the CDR3. Losses at the gene ends were 5 bases for V and 4 bases for J; bases not matched to a gene: 7. Germline V gene data show CDR1 as SGHTA and CDR2 as FQGTGA. Assay: immunoSEQ multiplex PCR; the TCRdb copy retains only in-frame clones and omits some. The sample has just under 350,000 clones; around 82% are singletons. This chain uses TRBV7-3 with TRBJ2-1; 8 bases align to TRBD1. Material for sequencing was peripheral blood. This sequence was found in a man younger than 45 with active or convalescent COVID-19. The CDR3 nucleotides read TGTGCCAGCAGCGACCCGGGACAGGCGTACAATGAGCAGTTCTTC. Protein product: CASSDPGQAYNEQFF. Filled out from reference TRBV7-3 and TRBJ2-1, the complete variable domain reads GAGVSQTPSNKVTEKGKYVELRCDPISGHTALYWYRQSLGQGPEFLIYFQGTGAADDSGLPNDRFFAVRPEGSVSTLKIQRTERGDSAVYLCASSDPGQAYNEQFFGPGTRLTVL.